This is a list of T cell receptor beta chains from one sample in a study of brain T cells in children with intractable seizures. Profiling relied on immunoSEQ multiplex PCR, and the TCRdb table lists in-frame clones only, not all of them. The sample shows about 350,000 clones, over 85% of them seen only once. The sample was peripheral blood, taken 4 to 5 months after surgery. The receptors originated from a boy younger than two with tuberous sclerosis and intractable seizures. The CDR3 runs from the conserved cysteine through the conserved F or W. D genes are given only for firm matches. The size entry is marked missing in some rows and otherwise reads once, few, many or a size class.

few | TRBJ1-5 | - | TRBV6-5 | CASSPDLMRSQPQHF | TGTGCCAGCAGTCCCGACCTTATGCGGAGTCAGCCCCAGCATTTT
few | TRBJ1-2 | - | TRBV27 | CASRQTGRAPPDGYTF | TGTGCCAGCAGACAAACGGGACGGGCTCCTCCCGATGGCTACACCTTC
- | TRBJ2-3 | - | TRBV9 | CASSVDPGTDTQYF | TGTGCCAGCAGCGTAGATCCTGGCACAGATACGCAGTATTTT
- | TRBJ2-7 | - | TRBV27 | CASSFMGTYYEQYF | TGTGCCAGCAGTTTTATGGGAACATACTACGAGCAGTACTTC
- | TRBJ2-5 | - | TRBV7-6 | CASSLGKVGEETQYF | TGTGCCAGCAGCTTAGGTAAAGTAGGGGAGGAGACCCAGTACTTC
- | TRBJ2-3 | TRBD2 | TRBV4-1 | CASSQTSGGAKSTDTQYF | TGCGCCAGCAGCCAGACTAGCGGGGGGGCTAAAAGCACAGATACGCAGTATTTT
- | TRBJ1-6 | - | TRBV10-3 | CAIRGESSYNSPLHF | TGTGCCATCAGGGGAGAGAGCTCCTATAATTCACCCCTCCACTTT
- | TRBJ1-3 | TRBD1 | TRBV5-1 | CASSSDREAESGNTIYF | TGCGCCAGCAGCTCGGACAGGGAAGCGGAAAGCGGAAACACCATATATTTT
- | TRBJ2-7 | - | TRBV3-1/TRBV3-2 | CASSQPAGLSEQYF | TGTGCCAGCAGCCAACCCGCAGGCCTCAGCGAGCAGTACTTC
- | TRBJ2-6 | - | TRBV6-1 | CASSDRGSGANVLTF | TGTGCCAGCAGTGACAGGGGCTCTGGGGCCAACGTCCTGACTTTC
- | TRBJ1-2 | - | TRBV5-8 | CASSLGVDSNYGYTF | TGTGCCAGCAGCTTGGGAGTTGACTCTAACTATGGCTACACCTTC
- | TRBJ2-2 | - | TRBV3-1/TRBV3-2 | CASSHGGNTGELFF | TGTGCCAGCAGCCACGGGGGGAACACCGGGGAGCTGTTTTTT
- | TRBJ2-6 | - | TRBV29-1 | CSVTGGSGANVLTF | TGCAGCGTAACAGGCGGATCTGGGGCCAACGTCCTGACTTTC
- | TRBJ2-7 | - | TRBV4-1 | CASSQEGASSYEQYF | TGCGCCAGCAGCCAAGAAGGGGCCAGCTCCTACGAGCAGTACTTC
- | TRBJ2-1 | - | TRBV5-1 | CASISPTNYNEQFF | TGCGCCAGTATATCACCTACCAACTACAATGAGCAGTTCTTC
- | TRBJ1-3 | TRBD1 | TRBV6-6 | CASSFGTGGRNTIYF | TGTGCCAGCAGTTTTGGGACAGGGGGAAGAAACACCATATATTTT
- | TRBJ2-1 | TRBD1 | TRBV7-3 | CASSRPRGPYNEQFF | TGTGCCAGCAGCCGCCCAAGGGGGCCCTACAATGAGCAGTTCTTC
few | TRBJ2-2 | - | TRBV5-1 | CASSQGLNTGELFF | TGCGCCAGCAGCCAGGGACTTAACACCGGGGAGCTGTTTTTT
- | TRBJ2-1 | TRBD2 | TRBV7-2 | CASSVGGATYNEQFF | TGTGCCAGCAGCGTCGGGGGGGCCACCTACAATGAGCAGTTCTTC
- | TRBJ1-4 | - | TRBV6-5 | CASSPTQTNEKLFF | TGTGCCAGCAGCCCGACACAAACTAATGAAAAACTGTTTTTT
- | TRBJ2-1 | TRBD2 | TRBV5-1 | CASSLSLAGTNEQFF | TGCGCCAGCAGCTTGTCCCTAGCGGGAACCAATGAGCAGTTCTTC
- | TRBJ1-2 | - | TRBV30 | CAWSVGGSAYTF | TGTGCCTGGAGTGTAGGGGGATCCGCCTACACCTTC
- | TRBJ1-1 | - | TRBV6-6 | CAIRVYDTEAFF | TGTGCCATCAGGGTTTATGACACTGAAGCTTTCTTT
- | TRBJ2-4 | - | TRBV5-1 | CASSLAGSPAKNIQYF | TGCGCCAGCAGCTTGGCCGGGAGCCCAGCCAAAAACATTCAGTACTTC
once | TRBJ2-7 | - | TRBV18 | CASSPPEGKYEQYF | TGTGCCAGCTCACCACCGGAGGGGAAATACGAGCAGTACTTC
- | TRBJ1-4 | - | TRBV6-5 | CASSLGGLKEKLFF | TGTGCCAGCAGTCTCGGGGGGCTTAAAGAAAAACTGTTTTTT
- | TRBJ2-7 | - | TRBV6-5 | CASSYGGPSSYEQYF | TGTGCCAGCAGTTATGGAGGGCCAAGCTCCTACGAGCAGTACTTC